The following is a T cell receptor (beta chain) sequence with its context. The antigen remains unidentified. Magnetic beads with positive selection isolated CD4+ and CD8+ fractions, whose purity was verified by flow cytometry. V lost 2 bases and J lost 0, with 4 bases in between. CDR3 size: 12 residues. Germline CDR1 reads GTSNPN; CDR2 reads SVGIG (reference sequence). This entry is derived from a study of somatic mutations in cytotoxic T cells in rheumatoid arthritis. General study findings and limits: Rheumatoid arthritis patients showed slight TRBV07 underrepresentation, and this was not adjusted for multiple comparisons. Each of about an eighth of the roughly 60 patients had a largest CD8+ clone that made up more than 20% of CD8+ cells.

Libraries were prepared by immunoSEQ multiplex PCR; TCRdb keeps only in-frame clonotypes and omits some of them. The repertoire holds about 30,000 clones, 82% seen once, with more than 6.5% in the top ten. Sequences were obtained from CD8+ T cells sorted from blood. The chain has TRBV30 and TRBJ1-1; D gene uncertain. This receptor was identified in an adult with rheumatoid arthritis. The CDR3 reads CAWSWMNTEAFF. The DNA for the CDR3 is TGTGCCTGGAGTTGGATGAACACTGAAGCTTTCTTT.